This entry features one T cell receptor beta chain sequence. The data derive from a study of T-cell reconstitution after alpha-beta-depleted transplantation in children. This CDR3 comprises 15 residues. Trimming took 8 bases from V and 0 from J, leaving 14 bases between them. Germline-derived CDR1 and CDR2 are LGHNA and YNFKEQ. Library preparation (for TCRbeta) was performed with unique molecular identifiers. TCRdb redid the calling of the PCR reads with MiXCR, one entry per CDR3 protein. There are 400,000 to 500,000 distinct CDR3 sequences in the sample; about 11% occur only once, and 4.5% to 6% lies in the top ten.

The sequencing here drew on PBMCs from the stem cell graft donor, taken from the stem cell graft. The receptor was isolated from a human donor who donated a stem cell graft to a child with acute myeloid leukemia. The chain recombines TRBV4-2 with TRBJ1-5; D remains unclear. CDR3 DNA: TGTGCCAGCGGCGAAGACGGTTATAGCAATCAGCCCCAGCATTTT. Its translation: CASGEDGYSNQPQHF.